Shown below are 4 T cell receptor beta chains from a single sample sequenced in a study of neurological immune-mediated disorders. TCRdb re-derived calls from the 5' RACE reads in MiXCR, one entry per CDR3 protein. Counted here are more than 50,000 distinct CDR3 sequences, 9.5% to 12% occurring once; the ten biggest clones make up 1.5% to 2%. What was sequenced was PBMCs. The receptors were gathered from a man between 60 and 70 years old in good health.

The table lists this clonotype with many counts. This chain joins TRBV7-2 and TRBJ2-1, with 15 bases that match TRBD2. After removal of 5 bases from V and 4 bases from J, the junction contained 12 bases not matched to a gene. Germline V CDR1 and CDR2: SGHTA, FQGNSA. The CDR3 totals 19 residues. The CDR3 reads CASSRRRTSGGAVYNEQFF. CDR3 bases: TGTGCCAGCAGCCGCCGGAGGACTAGCGGGGGGGCGGTGTACAATGAGCAGTTCTTC.

This clonotype came up many times. The rearrangement joins TRBV5-1 to TRBJ1-6, with D tentatively TRBD1 (5 bases). Per germline, CDR1 SGHRS and CDR2 YFSETQ. The CDR3 extends over 15 amino acids. V shed 0 bases and J shed 10 bases, with 14 bases lying between them. CDR3 coding DNA: TGCGCCAGCAGCTTGGACACGACAGTTGAGTCACCCCTCCACTTT. As protein: CASSLDTTVESPLHF.

At least ten counts were recorded for this clonotype. V is TRBV2 and J is TRBJ2-2; 7 bases fit TRBD1. V was clipped by 6 bases and J by 1 base; unmatched bases: 2. This CDR3 contains 14 residues. CDR1 and CDR2 (germline): SNHLY, FYNNEI. CDR3 DNA: TGTGCCAGCAGGGGGACAGAGAACACCGGGGAGCTGTTTTTT. Its protein product is CASRGTENTGELFF.

This clonotype was found many times. The chain uses TRBV10-3 and TRBJ2-4; 7 bases align to TRBD1. With V trimmed by 0 bases and J by 2 bases, 7 bases remained unmatched. CDR1 is ENHRY and CDR2 is SYGVKD in the germline V gene. The length of the CDR3 is 17 residues. The CDR3 here is CAISESRQGISKNIQYF. The CDR3 nucleotides read TGTGCCATCAGTGAGTCCAGACAGGGTATATCCAAAAACATTCAGTACTTC.